These 12 T cell receptor beta chains were all obtained from the same sample, sequenced in a study of human T cells and chemical hapten exposure. TCRdb reprocessed the RACE reads with MiXCR, giving one entry per CDR3 protein. The sample yields 65,000 to 100,000 distinct CDR3 sequences, about 6.6% seen once. The sample's time point: patch test 2, 6 weeks after DPC sensitization. Sample treatment: therapeutic diphenylcyclopropenone sensitization with weekly scalp DPC. This specimen consisted of whole blood, obtained in connection with sensitization to the hapten diphenylcyclopropenone (DPC). Receptor source: a woman between 25 and 40 years old with alopecia areata. Some clones in this sample may be carry-over from other donors' samples.

V usage is TRBV20-1 and J usage is TRBJ2-4, with D tentatively TRBD1 or TRBD2 (5 bases each). The length of the CDR3 is 16 residues. The germline V and J ends were trimmed by 6 bases and 0 bases, with 18 bases remaining between them. Per the germline V gene, CDR1 is DFQATT and CDR2 is SNEGSKA (reference sequence). CDR3 region: CSAPPRGHKAKNIQYF. The DNA of the CDR3 is TGCAGTGCCCCCCCTCGGGGCCACAAAGCCAAAAACATTCAGTACTTC.

The sample holds a few counts of this clonotype. CDR3 loop: CASSTKSGVFPNEQFF. The CDR3 region has the DNA TGTGCCAGCAGCACCAAGAGCGGGGTTTTCCCCAATGAGCAGTTCTTC. The chain employs TRBV5-4 and TRBJ2-1; 7 nucleotides line up with TRBD2. CDR3 length: 16 residues. The trim removed 4 bases at V and 6 bases at J, leaving 13 bases unmatched. Germline lookup yields CDR1 SGHNT and CDR2 YYREEE (reference sequence).

This clonotype was picked up a small number of times. This chain uses TRBV30 with TRBJ2-2; 10 nucleotides match TRBD1. V shed 2 bases and J 4 bases; nucleotides not matched to a gene: 4. The CDR3 length is 15 residues. The germline gives CDR1 GTSNPN, CDR2 SVGIG (reference sequence). In DNA form, the CDR3 reads TGTGCCTGGAGTAGGACAGGGGGAAGCACCGGGGAGCTGTTTTTT. This sequence encodes CAWSRTGGSTGELFF.

This clonotype was found many times. This chain joins TRBV3-1 and TRBJ2-7; no definite D call. Between the trimmed V and J ends, which lost 5 bases and 6 bases, there was a span of 8 bases. The CDR3 loop spans 11 amino acids. CDR1 is LGHDT, CDR2 YNNKEL, per germline (reference sequence). The CDR3 nucleotides read TGTGCCAGCAGCTGGAGAAGCGAGCAGTACTTC. Translated, it gives CASSWRSEQYF.

This rearrangement joins TRBV28 to TRBJ1-1; 7 positions match TRBD1. Germline CDR1 reads MDHEN; CDR2 reads SYDVKM. Trimming cost V 2 bases and J 1 base; bases outside gene matches: 1. The CDR3 consists of 14 residues. The CDR3 bases are TGTGCCAGCAGTTTACAGGGGGGGAACACTGAAGCTTTCTTT. Amino acid sequence: CASSLQGGNTEAFF.

This clonotype showed up many times. V is TRBV5-1 and J is TRBJ2-6, with TRBD1 as a possible D gene (6 bases). Trimming cost V 4 bases and J 4 bases, with 12 bases left between them. The germline V gene encodes CDR1 SGHRS and CDR2 YFSETQ. CDR3 length equals 15 residues. CDR3 residues: CASSNTGTGANVLTF. CDR3 bases: TGCGCCAGCAGCAACACAGGGACCGGGGCCAACGTCCTGACTTTC.

The sample holds many counts of this clonotype. V usage is TRBV12-3 or TRBV12-4 and J usage is TRBJ2-5; D gene ambiguous. The CDR3 extends over 14 amino acids. Trimming took 7 bases from V and 0 from J, leaving 12 bases between them. CDR3 amino acids: CASTPGQYQETQYF. In DNA form, the CDR3 reads TGTGCCAGCACCCCTGGGCAGTACCAAGAGACCCAGTACTTC.

V usage is TRBV5-1 and J usage is TRBJ1-5; the D is unclear. Looked up from germline, CDR1 is SGHRS and CDR2 is YFSETQ. The CDR3 covers 14 residues. The germline V and J ends were trimmed by 0 bases and 3 bases, with 7 bases remaining between them. The CDR3 spells CASSLGANNQPQHF. The CDR3 DNA sequence: TGCGCCAGCAGCTTGGGCGCAAACAATCAGCCCCAGCATTTT.

This clonotype appeared many times. The V gene is TRBV7-9, the J gene TRBJ2-1, with 9 bases matching TRBD1. Per germline, CDR1 SEHNR and CDR2 FQNEAQ (reference sequence). The CDR3 is made up of 16 amino acids. The ends lost 2 bases at V and 6 bases at J; junction bases unmatched: 8. CDR3 region: CASSLSGTGILNEQFF. CDR3 sequence (DNA): TGTGCCAGCAGCTTATCCGGGACAGGGATCCTCAATGAGCAGTTCTTC.

This clonotype was picked up many times. The chain employs TRBV5-1 and TRBJ1-5; the D is unclear. V lost 2 bases to trimming and J lost 0 bases, with 6 bases between them. CDR1 is SGHRS, CDR2 YFSETQ, per germline. The CDR3 extends over 14 amino acids. The CDR3 sequence: CASSLDPSNQPQHF. As DNA, the CDR3 is TGCGCCAGCAGCTTAGACCCTAGCAATCAGCCCCAGCATTTT.

This clonotype came up many times. This chain joins TRBV6-5 and TRBJ1-6, with TRBD1 matching 8 bases. Unmatched junction bases numbered 5, after V lost 4 bases and J lost 0 bases. Germline CDR1 MNHEY, CDR2 SVGAGI. This CDR3 spans 17 amino acids. The CDR3 is CASSLRQGSSYNSPLHF. The CDR3, as DNA: TGTGCCAGCAGTTTACGACAGGGGAGCTCCTATAATTCACCCCTCCACTTT.

The chain employs TRBV20-1 and TRBJ1-1, with 9 bases that match TRBD1. J lost 8 bases, V lost 3 bases, and 10 bases had no gene match. Looked up from germline, CDR1 is DFQATT and CDR2 is SNEGSKA (reference sequence). The CDR3 extends over 14 amino acids. The CDR3 loop is CSASGTGTGREAFF. CDR3 in DNA: TGCAGTGCTAGTGGGACCGGGACAGGGCGCGAAGCTTTCTTT.